One sample yielded the 27 T cell receptor beta chains listed below, sequenced in a study of OX40 agonist ivuxolimab in advanced cancers. Assay: immunoSEQ multiplex PCR; the TCRdb copy retains only in-frame clones and omits some. The sample lists 55,000 to 60,000 clones; approximately 80% were seen once. Material: CD4+ or CD8+ T cells sorted from blood, obtained in a trial of the OX40 agonist ivuxolimab. Receptors originate from an adult with an advanced solid tumor such as melanoma, head and neck, liver or kidney cancer.

V and J are TRBV5-6 and TRBJ2-7; weak D call: TRBD1 (7 bases). V shed 3 bases and J shed 6 bases, with 19 bases lying between them. From germline, CDR1 is SGHDT and CDR2 YYEEEE. The CDR3 spans 15 residues. The CDR3 nucleotides are TGTGCCAGCAGCTGGGGGGACAGTACCCTGGGCGAGCAGTACTTC. Translation: CASSWGDSTLGEQYF.

This clone was detected only once. The chain links TRBV2 to TRBJ2-1; no clear D gene. CDR3 length equals 15 residues. V was pared by 2 bases and J by 0 bases, with 8 bases between. CDR1 SNHLY and CDR2 FYNNEI come from the germline V gene. The CDR3 sequence is CASSERSSSYNEQFF. CDR3 DNA: TGTGCCAGCAGTGAACGAAGTAGCTCCTACAATGAGCAGTTCTTC.

This chain links TRBV5-8 with TRBJ2-5; D is perhaps TRBD1 (5 bases). Germline CDR1 and CDR2: SGHTS and YDEGEE. Trimming took off 4 bases at V and 1 base at J, with 8 bases between the two ends. This CDR3 region has 13 residues. The CDR3 here is CASSRRVQETQYF. The CDR3 coding sequence is TGTGCCAGCAGCCGCAGGGTCCAAGAGACCCAGTACTTC.

The gene calls are TRBV7-9 and TRBJ1-5; 8 nucleotides agree with TRBD1. CDR1 is SEHNR and CDR2 is FQNEAQ in the germline V gene (reference sequence). The V segment lost 4 bases and the J segment 4 bases; nucleotides outside the gene matches: 6. The CDR3 sequence is 15 residues long. The CDR3 loop reads CASSSLRGQNQPQHF. CDR3 nucleotide sequence: TGTGCCAGCAGCTCGCTCAGGGGGCAGAATCAGCCCCAGCATTTT.

V gene TRBV6-6 combines with J gene TRBJ1-5; D uncertain. V was shortened by 6 bases and J by 0 bases, with 9 bases between the two germline ends. The CDR3 contains 14 residues. The germline V gene has CDR1 MNHNY and CDR2 SVGAGI (reference sequence). CDR3 sequence reads: CASSPSNSNQPQHF. In DNA, the CDR3 is TGTGCCAGCAGCCCTTCGAATAGCAATCAGCCCCAGCATTTT.

V and J are TRBV29-1 and TRBJ1-2; D is perhaps TRBD1 (5 bases). Between the trimmed V and J ends, which lost 7 bases and 10 bases, there was a span of 13 bases. The CDR3 sequence is 10 residues long. Per germline, CDR1 SQVTM and CDR2 ANQGSEA. CDR3 coding DNA: TGCAGCGCCGGGGCGGCTGACTACACCTTC. It yields the protein CSAGAADYTF. Variable domain in full (rest from reference TRBV29-1 and TRBJ1-2): SAVISQKPSRDICQRGTSLTIQCQVDSQVTMMFWYRQQPGQSLTLIATANQGSEATYESGFVIDKFPISRPNLTFSTLTVSNMSPEDSSIYLCSAGAADYTFGSGTRLTVV.

The chain recombines TRBV5-1 with TRBJ2-1; 13 bases are shared with TRBD2. V was pared by 1 base and J by 8 bases, with 3 bases of the junction left unmatched. Germline V gene lookup returns CDR1 SGHRS and CDR2 YFSETQ. The CDR3 contains 15 residues. CDR3 nucleotide sequence: TGCGCCAGCAGCTTGACTAGCGGGGGGGCCGATGAGCAGTTCTTC. It yields the protein CASSLTSGGADEQFF. The entire variable domain, with the rest obtained from reference TRBV5-1 and TRBJ2-1, is as follows: KAGVTQTPRYLIKTRGQQVTLSCSPISGHRSVSWYQQTPGQGLQFLFEYFSETQRNKGNFPGRFSGRQFSNSRSEMNVSTLELGDSALYLCASSLTSGGADEQFFGPGTRLTVL.

This clone appeared once. The chain carries TRBV5-5 and TRBJ2-7; D possibly corresponds to TRBD1 (5 bases). Germline V gene lookup returns CDR1 SGHKS and CDR2 YYEKEE (reference sequence). V was pared by 4 bases and J by 6 bases, with 17 bases between. The CDR3 is 14 amino acids. The CDR3 reads CASSDVVDTGEQYF. CDR3 nucleotides: TGTGCCAGCAGCGATGTCGTGGACACCGGCGAGCAGTACTTC.

Concerning this clone: The sample contains more than one DNA sequence encoding this CDR3. The rearrangement uses TRBV12-5 and TRBJ1-4; D unresolved. Germline CDR1 and CDR2: LGHNT and FRNRAP. Between the trimmed V and J ends, which lost 1 base and 2 bases, there was a span of 5 bases. The CDR3 consists of 14 residues. The CDR3 DNA is TGTGCTAGTGGTTTGGGTTTGACTAATGAAAAACTGTTTTTT. Residues: CASGLGLTNEKLFF.

The V gene is TRBV2, the J gene TRBJ1-5; D gene uncertain. Trimming stripped 1 base from V and 4 bases from J, with 8 bases between. Looked up from germline, CDR1 is SNHLY and CDR2 is FYNNEI. CDR3 length equals 14 residues. The CDR3 DNA is TGTGCCAGCAGTGAAGAGGCGGGAAATCAGCCCCAGCATTTT. As protein: CASSEEAGNQPQHF.

This sequence joins TRBV2 and TRBJ2-7; D perhaps matches TRBD2 (7 bases). V was pared by 4 bases and J by 7 bases, with 14 bases between. The CDR3 is 13 residues long. Looked up from germline, CDR1 is SNHLY and CDR2 is FYNNEI. This CDR3 reads CASSVRGGMEQYF. The DNA for the CDR3 is TGTGCCAGCAGTGTCCGCGGGGGCATGGAGCAGTACTTC.

The chain couples TRBV2 to TRBJ2-7, with 10 bases aligning to TRBD1. Unmatched junction bases numbered 8, after V lost 6 bases and J lost 3 bases. From germline, CDR1 is SNHLY and CDR2 FYNNEI. The CDR3 spans 15 residues. The CDR3 DNA reads TGTGCCAGCAGGGTCGGACAGGGGGTAGGCTACGAGCAGTACTTC. Amino acid sequence: CASRVGQGVGYEQYF.

The chain joins TRBV5-7 to TRBJ2-7, with D possibly matching TRBD2 (5 bases). TRBV5-7 is marked as an open reading frame, function uncertain. V gave up 3 bases and J gave up 3 bases, with 16 bases separating them. The CDR3 is 15 amino acids. DNA for the CDR3: TGTGCCAGCAGCTCCTGCTTTCGGGGAAGCTACGAGCAGTACTTC. Translating it yields CASSSCFRGSYEQYF.

The sample holds a few counts of this clone. This rearrangement joins TRBV6-5 to TRBJ1-6; unclear D gene. There are 15 residues in the CDR3. CDR1 is MNHEY and CDR2 is SVGAGI in the germline V gene. The V end lost 5 bases, the J end lost 0 bases, and 8 bases lay between the germline ends. The CDR3 reads CASSPTSSYNSPLHF. The CDR3 DNA follows: TGTGCCAGCAGTCCAACGAGCTCCTATAATTCACCCCTCCACTTT.

The chain recombines TRBV6-1 with TRBJ1-1; 7 bases align to TRBD1. V was clipped by 3 bases and J by 0 bases; unmatched bases: 4. From germline, CDR1 is MNHNS and CDR2 SASEGT. The CDR3 spans 15 residues. The CDR3 loop reads CASSEQGGLNTEAFF. CDR3 nucleotide sequence: TGTGCCAGCAGTGAGCAGGGGGGGCTGAACACTGAAGCTTTCTTT.

The CDR3 coding sequence is TGTGCCAGCAGTCGACATAATAGCAATCAGCCCCAGCATTTT. Its protein is CASSRHNSNQPQHF. V usage is TRBV6-1 and J usage is TRBJ1-5; D unresolved. CDR1 and CDR2 from the germline V gene are MNHNS and SASEGT. This CDR3 has 14 residues. Trimming shortened V by 5 bases and J by 0 bases, and 8 bases separated the two germline ends.

J is TRBJ1-2 and V is TRBV10-3; the match to TRBD1 covers 8 bases. With 11 bases clipped from V and 0 bases from J, the junction kept 5 bases outside the gene matches. This CDR3 region has 13 residues. CDR1 is ENHRY, CDR2 SYGVKD, per germline. Written as DNA, the CDR3 is TGTGCCGGCGGACAGGGCACTAACTATGGCTACACCTTC. It encodes CAGGQGTNYGYTF.

The chain carries TRBV7-9 and TRBJ2-5; D call uncertain. The V and J ends lost 3 bases and 2 bases respectively, with 7 bases between them. The V gene's germline CDR1 is SEHNR and CDR2 FQNEAQ (reference sequence). CDR3 size: 13 residues. CDR3 protein: CASSFSRQETQYF. Written as DNA, the CDR3 is TGTGCCAGCAGCTTCTCACGACAAGAGACCCAGTACTTC.

The CDR3 spells CASSKLLVRGSYEQYF. CDR3 DNA sequence: TGTGCCAGTAGTAAGCTACTTGTCAGGGGGAGTTACGAGCAGTACTTC. V usage is TRBV19 and J usage is TRBJ2-7; 7 bases match TRBD1. Germline loops: CDR1 LNHDA, CDR2 SQIVND (reference sequence). The CDR3 contains 16 residues. The V gene end was trimmed by 4 bases and the J gene end by 4 bases; junction bases not matched to a gene: 13.

V gene TRBV15 combines with J gene TRBJ2-7; 9 nucleotides match TRBD1. This CDR3 region has 15 residues. Germline V CDR1 and CDR2: LNHNV, YYDKDF (reference sequence). Trimming at V came to 1 base and at J to 5 bases, leaving 6 bases not matched to a gene. CDR3 protein: CATSRVGGTGNEQYF. In nucleotides, the CDR3 is TGTGCCACCAGCAGAGTGGGGGGGACAGGGAACGAGCAGTACTTC. Full variable domain (remainder filled in from reference TRBV15 and TRBJ2-7): DAMVIQNPRYQVTQFGKPVTLSCSQTLNHNVMYWYQQKSSQAPKLLFHYYDKDFNNEADTPDNFQSRRPNTSFCFLDIRSPGLGDTAMYLCATSRVGGTGNEQYFGPGTRLTVT.

The chain is built from TRBV9 and TRBJ2-5; 9 nucleotides agree with TRBD2. The germline V gene encodes CDR1 SGDLS and CDR2 YYNGEE. Trimming cost V 0 bases and J 4 bases; bases outside gene matches: 10. The CDR3 length is 17 residues. The CDR3 loop is CASSVVERGVELETQYF. The DNA of the CDR3 is TGTGCCAGCAGCGTAGTGGAGCGGGGGGTTGAGTTAGAGACCCAGTACTTC.

This clone was counted only a few times. The chain recombines TRBV4-2 with TRBJ1-2, with unresolved D. CDR1 LGHNA and CDR2 YNFKEQ come from the germline V gene. This CDR3 has 15 amino acids. V was trimmed by 0 bases and J by 8 bases, leaving 16 bases between them. CDR3 loop: CASSQDNRVWRGYTF. The CDR3 DNA is TGTGCCAGCAGCCAAGATAATCGGGTATGGCGGGGCTACACCTTC.

This chain joins TRBV19 and TRBJ2-1, with a weak D call TRBD1 (6 bases). Germline V gene data show CDR1 as LNHDA and CDR2 as SQIVND (reference sequence). The germline V and J ends were trimmed by 3 bases and 6 bases, with 9 bases remaining between them. The CDR3 is made up of 13 amino acids. CDR3 DNA: TGTGCCAGTAGTATGCAAGGGGGCAATGAGCAGTTCTTC. Its translation is CASSMQGGNEQFF.

The rearrangement links TRBV5-6 to TRBJ1-2; D unclear. Trimming removed 0 bases at V and 0 bases at J, with 18 bases between. The CDR3 runs to 18 residues. Per germline, CDR1 SGHDT and CDR2 YYEEEE. CDR3 residues: CASSLVRPAPISNYGYTF. For the CDR3, the DNA is TGTGCCAGCAGCTTGGTCAGGCCCGCACCCATTTCTAACTATGGCTACACCTTC.

CDR3 residues: CASSSTGLQETQYF. CDR3 nucleotides: TGTGCCAGCAGCTCGACAGGGCTCCAAGAGACCCAGTACTTC. The rearrangement joins TRBV7-7 to TRBJ2-5; 7 bases fit TRBD1. Germline lookup yields CDR1 SSHAT and CDR2 FNYEAQ (reference sequence). J lost 1 base, V lost 4 bases, and 3 bases had no gene match. The CDR3 has 14 residues.

The rearrangement links TRBV19 to TRBJ1-4; D possibly corresponds to TRBD1 (6 bases). CDR1 LNHDA and CDR2 SQIVND come from the germline V gene (reference sequence). This CDR3 is built from 13 residues. V was cut by 7 bases and J by 6 bases, with 12 bases left in between. Here the CDR3 reads CASKGQHYEKLFF. The CDR3 DNA sequence: TGTGCCAGTAAAGGACAGCACTATGAAAAACTGTTTTTT. The full variable domain, in which reference TRBV19 and TRBJ1-4 provide the parts outside the CDR3, is DGGITQSPKYLFRKEGQNVTLSCEQNLNHDAMYWYRQDPGQGLRLIYYSQIVNDFQKGDIAEGYSVSREKKESFPLTVTSAQKNPTAFYLCASKGQHYEKLFFGSGTQLSVL.

The chain combines TRBV2 with TRBJ1-4; D is unclear. V was pared by 7 bases and J by 3 bases, with 12 bases between. This CDR3 region has 14 residues. Germline CDR1 reads SNHLY; CDR2 reads FYNNEI. In nucleotides, the CDR3 is TGTGCCAGCATCCAAGGTGGGGCTAATGAAAAACTGTTTTTT. It encodes CASIQGGANEKLFF.